This T cell receptor (beta chain) was sequenced in a study of early T cells in non-severe SARS-CoV-2 infection. The CDR3 consists of 14 residues. Germline trimming cut 0 bases from V and 6 bases from J; bases unmatched to any gene: 4. Germline loops: CDR1 MNHEY, CDR2 SVGEGT. Individual cDNA molecules received unique molecular identifiers. A single record per CDR3 protein comes from TCRdb applying MiXCR to the 5' RACE reads. The sample includes about 87,000 distinct CDR3 sequences, around 13% seen only once; the top ten take 5% to 7.5%. The clonotype was recovered from an adult who was a healthcare worker with PCR-confirmed SARS-CoV-2 infection or an uninfected control (not recorded which). Sequenced sample: whole blood. The gene calls are TRBV6-2 or TRBV6-3 and TRBJ1-2; 7 bases are shared with TRBD1. CDR3 protein: CASSYSTGRNGYTF. For the CDR3, the DNA is TGTGCCAGCAGTTACTCGACAGGGAGGAATGGCTACACCTTC.